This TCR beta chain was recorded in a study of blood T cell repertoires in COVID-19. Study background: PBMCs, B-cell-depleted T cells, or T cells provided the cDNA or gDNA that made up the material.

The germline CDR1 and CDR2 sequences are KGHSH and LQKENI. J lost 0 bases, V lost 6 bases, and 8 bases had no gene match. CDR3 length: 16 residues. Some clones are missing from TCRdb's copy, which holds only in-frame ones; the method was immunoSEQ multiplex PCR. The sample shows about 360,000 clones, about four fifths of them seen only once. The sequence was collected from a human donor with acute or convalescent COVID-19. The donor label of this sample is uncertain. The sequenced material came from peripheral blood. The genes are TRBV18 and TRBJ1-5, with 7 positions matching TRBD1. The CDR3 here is CASSTGQTDSNQPQHF. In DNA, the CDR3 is TGTGCCAGCTCCACGGGACAGACTGATAGCAATCAGCCCCAGCATTTT.